This T cell receptor beta chain originates from a study of shared clonotypes between healthy human individuals. The assay was run at deep level. Assay used: immunoSEQ multiplex PCR; TCRdb lists only in-frame clones, some missing. The data show some 2.3 million clones, 85% to 95% seen once. There are 14 residues in the CDR3. V lost 7 bases and J lost 9, with 22 bases in between. CDR1 is MNHEY and CDR2 is SVGAGI in the germline V gene. This receptor was identified in a man between 18 and 29 years old in good health. Some clones in this sample may be carry-over from other donors' samples. Sequencing was performed on naive CD4+ T cells from PBMCs. Noted subset: CD45RA+ positively selected. The chain links TRBV6-5 to TRBJ2-7; no clear D gene. The CDR3 is CASKPTFSEKGQYF. The CDR3 DNA sequence: TGTGCCAGCAAACCCACATTTTCGGAGAAGGGGCAGTACTTC.